The 2 T cell receptor beta chains reported below all come from one sample, sequenced in a study of response to subunit inactivated influenza vaccine. One entry per CDR3 protein, called by TCRdb with MiXCR from the RT-PCR reads. The sample lists over 650,000 distinct CDR3 sequences, less than 20% occurring once. The sequencing used PBMCs from blood, collected about 5 days after vaccination. The receptors derive from a man aged 50 to 60 who received an inactivated influenza vaccine.

This clonotype appeared many times. The rearrangement joins TRBV12-3 or TRBV12-4 to TRBJ2-1; TRBD2 agrees at 10 bases. Germline trimming cut 7 bases from V and 0 bases from J; bases unmatched to any gene: 3. CDR3 length: 15 amino acids. The CDR3 spells CASTRLAGSYNEQFF. CDR3 in DNA: TGTGCCAGCACCAGACTAGCGGGCTCCTACAATGAGCAGTTCTTC.

The chain employs TRBV29-1 and TRBJ2-3, with 8 bases fitting TRBD1. The CDR3 covers 15 residues. CDR1 is SQVTM and CDR2 is ANQGSEA in the germline V gene. With V trimmed by 2 bases and J by 1 base, 5 bases remained unmatched. In nucleotides, the CDR3 is TGCAGCGTTGAAATTTTGGGACAGGGCACAGATACGCAGTATTTT. This encodes CSVEILGQGTDTQYF.